This T cell receptor (beta chain) was found in a study of cytomegalovirus exposure and HLA in healthy donors. Study information: The roughly 670 first-cohort repertoires shared a platform with the 130 or so validation repertoires, as reported in a later analysis.

The assay was immunoSEQ multiplex PCR, and TCRdb's table has in-frame clones only and misses some. The data contain 200,000 to 300,000 clones, 80% to 90% of them singletons. V was shortened by 7 bases and J by 8 bases, with 11 bases between the two germline ends. CDR1 is MDHEN and CDR2 is SYDVKM in the germline V gene. The CDR3 covers 11 residues. The sequence came from a young man in good health and CMV-seronegative. The chain employs TRBV28 and TRBJ1-2, with D unclear. Sequences were obtained from PBMCs. CDR3 coding DNA: TGTGCCAGCATGGTCCCCGGGGGCTACACCTTC. Translated: CASMVPGGYTF.